The 6 T cell receptor beta chains below were found in one sample sequenced in a study of blood T cell repertoires in COVID-19. Sequenced by immunoSEQ multiplex PCR; TCRdb stores in-frame clones only, minus some. In the table there are some 320,000 clones, about nine tenths of which are singletons. What was sequenced was PBMCs or T cells enriched from blood (not recorded which). All receptors come from a man aged 55 to 69 who had recovered from COVID-19.

This clone was counted a single time. The rearrangement uses TRBV9 and TRBJ1-2, with 10 bases fitting TRBD1. Looked up from germline, CDR1 is SGDLS and CDR2 is YYNGEE. There are 16 residues in the CDR3. The J segment lost 3 bases and the V segment lost 3 bases, leaving 8 bases of the junction unmatched. DNA for the CDR3: TGTGCCAGCAGCGCGGGACAGGGGAAATTTGACTATGGCTACACCTTC. It encodes CASSAGQGKFDYGYTF.

The gene calls are TRBV15 and TRBJ2-7, with 11 bases fitting TRBD2. CDR3 size: 17 residues. The junction had 5 bases not matched to a gene; V was cut back by 0 bases and J by 1 base. Germline CDR1 is LNHNV and CDR2 is YYDKDF (reference sequence). CDR3 in amino acids: CATSREPGLAASYEQYF. Here the CDR3 DNA reads TGTGCCACCAGCAGAGAACCGGGACTAGCGGCATCCTACGAGCAGTACTTC.

The CDR3 spells CASSWGEYTGELFF. CDR3 bases: TGTGCCAGTAGTTGGGGGGAGTACACCGGGGAGCTGTTTTTT. The gene calls are TRBV19 and TRBJ2-2; weak D call: TRBD2 (6 bases). Trimming removed 5 bases from V and 3 bases from J, with 10 bases in between. Germline CDR1 and CDR2: LNHDA and SQIVND (reference sequence). The CDR3 is 14 amino acids.

The CDR3 protein is CASSGTRLSTDTQYF. The CDR3 nucleotides are TGTGCCAGCAGCGGGACTAGACTTAGCACAGATACGCAGTATTTT. The chain recombines TRBV9 with TRBJ2-3; 7 bases agree with TRBD2. The CDR3 runs to 15 residues. The junction had 4 bases not matched to a gene; V was cut back by 3 bases and J by 0 bases. Per the germline V gene, CDR1 is SGDLS and CDR2 is YYNGEE. Full variable domain (outside the CDR3, taken from reference TRBV9 and TRBJ2-3): DSGVTQTPKHLITATGQRVTLRCSPRSGDLSVYWYQQSLDQGLQFLIQYYNGEERAKGNILERFSAQQFPDLHSELNLSSLELGDSALYFCASSGTRLSTDTQYFGPGTRLTVL.

This clone was recorded only once. The V and J genes are TRBV4-3 and TRBJ1-3, with D hard to call. The V gene lost 0 bases and the J gene lost 4 bases, with 4 bases spanning the gap. This CDR3 has 13 amino acids. Germline CDR1 and CDR2: LGHNA and YSLEER. CDR3 bases: TGCGCCAGCAGCCAAGAGCGGGGAAACACCATATATTTT. Translation: CASSQERGNTIYF.

The chain combines TRBV4-1 with TRBJ1-2, with TRBD1 as a possible D gene (5 bases). Germline loops: CDR1 MGHRA, CDR2 YSYEKL. V was trimmed by 0 bases and J by 4 bases, leaving 12 bases between them. The CDR3 consists of 15 residues. CDR3 DNA sequence: TGCGCCAGCAGCCAAGATAGACAGAGGCGCTATGGCTACACCTTC. As protein: CASSQDRQRRYGYTF.